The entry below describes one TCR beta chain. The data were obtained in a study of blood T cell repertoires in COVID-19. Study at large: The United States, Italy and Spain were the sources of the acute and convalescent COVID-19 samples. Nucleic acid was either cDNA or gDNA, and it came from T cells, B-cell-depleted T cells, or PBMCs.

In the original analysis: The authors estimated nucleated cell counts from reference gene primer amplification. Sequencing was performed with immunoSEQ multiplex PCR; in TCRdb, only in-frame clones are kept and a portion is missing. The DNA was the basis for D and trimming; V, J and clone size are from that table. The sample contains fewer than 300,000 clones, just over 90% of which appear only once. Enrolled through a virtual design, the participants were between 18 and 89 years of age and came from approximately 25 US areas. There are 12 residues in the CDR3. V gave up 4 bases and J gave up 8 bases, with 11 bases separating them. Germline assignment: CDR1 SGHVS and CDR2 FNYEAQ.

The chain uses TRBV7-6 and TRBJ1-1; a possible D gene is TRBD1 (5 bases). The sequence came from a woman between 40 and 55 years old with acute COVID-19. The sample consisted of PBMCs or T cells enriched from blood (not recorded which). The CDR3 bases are TGTGCCAGCAGCTCCAGGGCGGGAGAAGCTTTCTTT. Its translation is CASSSRAGEAFF. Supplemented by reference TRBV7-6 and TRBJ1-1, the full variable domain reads GAGVSQSPRYKVTKRGQDVALRCDPISGHVSLYWYRQALGQGPEFLTYFNYEAQQDKSGLPNDRFSAERPEGSISTLTIQRTEQRDSAMYRCASSSRAGEAFFGQGTRLTVV.